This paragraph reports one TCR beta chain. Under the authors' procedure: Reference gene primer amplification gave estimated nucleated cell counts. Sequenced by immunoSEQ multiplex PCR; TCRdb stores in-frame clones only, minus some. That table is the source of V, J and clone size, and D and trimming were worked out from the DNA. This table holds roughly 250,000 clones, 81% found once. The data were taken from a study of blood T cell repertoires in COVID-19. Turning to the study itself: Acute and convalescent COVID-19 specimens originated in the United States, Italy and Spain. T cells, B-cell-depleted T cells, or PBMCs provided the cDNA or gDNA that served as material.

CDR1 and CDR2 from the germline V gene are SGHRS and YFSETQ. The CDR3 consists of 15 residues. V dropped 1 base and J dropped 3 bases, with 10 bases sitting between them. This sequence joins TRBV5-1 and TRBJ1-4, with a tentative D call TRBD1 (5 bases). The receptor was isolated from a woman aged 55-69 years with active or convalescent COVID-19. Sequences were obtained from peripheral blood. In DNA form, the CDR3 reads TGCGCCAGCAGCTTGTTTTCAGGGTCTAATGAAAAACTGTTTTTT. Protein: CASSLFSGSNEKLFF.